The following is a T cell receptor (beta chain) sequence with its context. There is no known antigen for this receptor. Base qualities were left out, and no much larger clone turns up one base away. The data are from a study of shared clonotypes between healthy human individuals (dated by TCRdb to the early 2020s). Background on the whole study: The cohort comprised a couple of women and a few men aged 18 to 49 years. For each donor, CD4 naive and CD4 memory were each given three plates, CD8 naive was given two plates, and CD8 memory was given one plate. To estimate repertoire size and how much clonotypes are shared between individuals, the study performed deep sequencing of blood TCR repertoires from roughly five healthy adults. To increase sequencing depth and limit assay-specific biases, TCR repertoire library preparation and sequencing were carried out by different laboratories using diverse techniques. Leukapheresis yielded between about 0.8 and 8.9 billion PBMCs per donor. Results the study describes overall, beyond this receptor: Higher generation probabilities were observed for clonotypes shared by all four sorted-subset donors than for non-shared clonotypes. Estimated clonotype richness was generally larger for naive than for memory subsets. Sharing across four donors was observed for 5% to 6.5% of naive CD4, over 3% of naive CD8, 2% to 2.5% of memory CD4, and around 0.4% of memory CD8 clonotypes. Only blood was sampled, and tissue TCR repertoires likely differ from those in blood. Because the study included a small number of donors, the genetic and exposure-history diversity represented was limited. Pairwise subsampling led to the expectation that sequencing depth would affect the degree of clonotype sharing among donors. Incomplete sequencing was indicated by rarefaction of sorted-subset datasets, despite the large sequencing depth.

Using the deep immunoSEQ assay, multiplex PCR amplified TCR CDR3 regions from genomic DNA. Genomic DNA extracted from each cell subset was distributed evenly over all wells of several immunoSEQ 96-well plates, and each plate served as one replicate. For sorted subsets, around 200 ng genomic DNA, equal to some 28,000 T cell genomes, was loaded into each replicate PCR. The purified libraries were quantified using a Qubit 3.0 fluorometer, sized with a Bioanalyzer 2100, and then quantified again using the KAPA Library Quantification kit. Every immunoSEQ 96-well plate was sequenced on a separate single-read 150-cycle Illumina NextSeq 550 flow cell. For the original study's pipeline: Because only junctional sequences without quality scores were contained in the immunoSEQ output, filtering matching that applied to full-length reads could not be performed. Sequences were annotated with PyIR, a Python wrapper for IgBLAST v1.9, using IMGT germline references to assign V/J genes and CDR3. Any read was removed if the V/J assignment was weak (E-value above 1e-6), the CDR3 was missing, or the read contained stop codons, out-of-frame junctions, or ambiguous translated residues. V3J clonotypes were defined by identical inferred V gene, J gene, and CDR3 amino acid sequence. To compute the percentage overlap between repertoires, the number of shared unique clonotypes was divided by the size of the smaller repertoire. Three approaches were used to assess repertoire richness: RTK rarefaction, the Chao1 estimator, and Recon v2.1 estimates of unobserved clonotypes. OLGA was used to compute generation probabilities for all TCRbeta clonotypes that the gDNA method yielded from four donors. TCRdb obtained this table from immuneACCESS and retained in-frame rearrangements with V and J assigned. These tables miss some clones; where compared with another copy, unresolved V genes account for less than half of the shortfall, and the remainder is unexplained. V, J and clone size reflect that table, while D and trimming were determined from the DNA. This sample holds about 300,000 clones; about 74% were observed only once. In total, the top ten clones hold 10% of the sample.

The donors were healthy, HIV-negative adults who had no recently reported acute infections or vaccinations. Only Caucasian adults living in Nashville, Tennessee, USA were represented among the donors. Magnetic negative selection was used to enrich CD4+ T cells, after which naive cells were positively selected on CD45RA and the negative fraction became the memory subset. Blood was obtained by leukapheresis, after which PBMCs were separated by Ficoll-Histopaque density gradient centrifugation and cryopreserved in liquid nitrogen vapor phase. Analytical flow cytometry was used to check the purity and quantity of every magnetically sorted T cell population. Genomic DNA was isolated from every sorted fraction and measured by UV absorbance on a Nanodrop 2000c. Material for sequencing was memory CD4+ T cells sorted from blood. In the paper's terms, the cell subset or site label means: CD45RA-negative fraction. This TCR derives from a man aged 25-45 years in good health.

DNA sequence: TGTGCCGGGGACAGGGGTAGCAATCAGCCCCAGCATTTT. It translates as CAGDRGSNQPQHF. This chain is built from TRBV7-9 and TRBJ1-5, with 10 bases matching TRBD1. From the germline V gene (reference sequence), CDR1 is SEHNR and CDR2 is FQNEAQ. CDR3 length: 13 amino acids, cysteine to phenylalanine. Kept here is only the CDR3 DNA, which spans 39 bases and is read in frame from base 1. Germline trimming: 11 bases from V, 0 bases from J; junction bases outside gene matches: 1.